The source of this TCR beta chain is a study of shared clonotypes between healthy human individuals. Nashville, Tennessee was home to all donors, each a Caucasian adult. Study findings and constraints: Generation of non-shared clonotypes was less probable than generation of clonotypes shared by all four donors. Limited genetic and exposure-history diversity came from having few donors. Rarefaction exposed incomplete sorted-subset sequencing despite large depth.

Measured with immunoSEQ multiplex PCR; TCRdb has only the in-frame clones, and not every one. The data contain roughly 2 million clones, 90% to 95% of them singletons. The germline CDR1 and CDR2 sequences are SGHDT and YYEEEE. CDR3 length: 14 residues. J gave up 6 bases and V 4 bases, and 6 bases lay outside the gene matches. Turning to this clone: Its antigen is currently unknown.

V gene TRBV5-6 combines with J gene TRBJ2-1; TRBD2 agrees at 8 bases. The sequenced material came from naive CD4+ T cells sorted from blood. Subset described: CD45RA+ positively selected. The TCR originated in a man younger than 35 in good health. This CDR3 is CASSGTSQGNEQFF. The CDR3, as DNA: TGTGCCAGCAGCGGGACTAGTCAGGGCAATGAGCAGTTCTTC.